The rows below give T cell receptor beta chains drawn from one sample of a study of cytomegalovirus exposure and HLA in healthy donors. Sequencing used immunoSEQ multiplex PCR; TCRdb keeps in-frame clones, though not all of them. Of some 190,000 clones in the sample, about 79% were seen once. The sequenced sample was PBMCs. These receptors all come from a man between 18 and 29 years old in good health and CMV-seronegative. CDR3s include the opening cysteine and the closing phenylalanine or tryptophan. Fields, in order: clone size, D gene, J gene, V gene, CDR3 DNA, CDR3 protein. The D gene is left open where the match is weak. Clone size is stated in some rows and not others, as once, few, many or a class when expanded.

size: -; D: -; J: TRBJ1-1; V: TRBV18; DNA: TGTGCCAGCTCAAAGGAAGGGGTCATGAACACTGAAGCTTTCTTT; CDR3: CASSKEGVMNTEAFF
size: -; D: -; J: TRBJ2-7; V: TRBV19; DNA: TGTGCCAGTAGTTCACGACTAGACCGGACCTACGAGCAGTACTTC; CDR3: CASSSRLDRTYEQYF
size: -; D: -; J: TRBJ2-2; V: TRBV29-1; DNA: TGTAACGGTCTAGGAAAGGGGGAGCTGTTTTTT; CDR3: CNGLGKGELFF
size: -; D: TRBD1; J: TRBJ1-5; V: TRBV28; DNA: TGTGCCAGCAGTTTCACAACAGGGGGCAATCAGCCCCAGCATTTT; CDR3: CASSFTTGGNQPQHF
size: -; D: -; J: TRBJ2-3; V: TRBV6-5; DNA: TGTGCCAGCAGTCAGTCCGGGACTACAGATACGCAGTATTTT; CDR3: CASSQSGTTDTQYF
size: -; D: -; J: TRBJ2-7; V: TRBV4-1; DNA: TGCGCCAGCAGCCAAGTAGCCCATACCTACGAGCAGTACTTC; CDR3: CASSQVAHTYEQYF
size: -; D: -; J: TRBJ2-5; V: TRBV28; DNA: TGTGCCAGCAGGCCGGGACGGGAGTTTGGGGAGACCCAGTACTTC; CDR3: CASRPGREFGETQYF
size: -; D: TRBD2; J: TRBJ2-2; V: TRBV4-1; DNA: TGCGCCAGCAGCCAAGATCGGGTAGCGGGAGGGCCTGGCACCGGGGAGCTGTTTTTT; CDR3: CASSQDRVAGGPGTGELFF
size: once; D: -; J: TRBJ2-3; V: TRBV27; DNA: TGTGCCAGCAAATTCAGGGGGGTTCGAGATACGCAGTATTTT; CDR3: CASKFRGVRDTQYF
size: -; D: -; J: TRBJ1-5; V: TRBV7-2; DNA: TGTGCCAGCAGCCCCGGGGTGGATCAGCCCCAGCATTTT; CDR3: CASSPGVDQPQHF
size: few; D: -; J: TRBJ1-2; V: TRBV6-6; DNA: TGTGCCAGCAGTTACTCGCAGGGTAAGGGTAACTATGGCTACACCTTC; CDR3: CASSYSQGKGNYGYTF
size: few; D: -; J: TRBJ1-2; V: TRBV6-5; DNA: TGTGCCAGCAGTTACTCGCAGTACCCCTATGGCTACACCTTC; CDR3: CASSYSQYPYGYTF
size: -; D: TRBD1; J: TRBJ2-3; V: TRBV7-7; DNA: TGTGCTAGCAGCCCCCAACAGGGGGCACCCACAGATACGCAGTATTTT; CDR3: CASSPQQGAPTDTQYF
size: -; D: -; J: TRBJ2-7; V: TRBV11-2; DNA: TGTGCCAGCAGCTTAACCTTCGGGGGTGCCAACTCCTACGAGCAGTACTTC; CDR3: CASSLTFGGANSYEQYF
size: few; D: -; J: TRBJ1-6; V: TRBV6-5; DNA: TGTGCCAGCAGTTACTCGAGCGGAATGAACGATTCACCCCTCCACTTT; CDR3: CASSYSSGMNDSPLHF
size: few; D: -; J: TRBJ2-7; V: TRBV27; DNA: TGTGCCAGCAGTTTATCCAGGGTCAACGAGCAGTACTTC; CDR3: CASSLSRVNEQYF
size: -; D: -; J: TRBJ1-2; V: TRBV28; DNA: TGTGCCAGCTACACCCGGGACACCTTTAACTATGGCTACACCTTC; CDR3: CASYTRDTFNYGYTF
size: -; D: -; J: TRBJ2-5; V: TRBV28; DNA: TGTGCCAGCAGCGATCGACGGGACACCTTGGAGACCCAGTACTTC; CDR3: CASSDRRDTLETQYF
size: -; D: -; J: TRBJ2-5; V: TRBV5-1; DNA: TGCGCCAGCAGCCCAGGGACGGGGAGGCAAGAGACCCAGTACTTC; CDR3: CASSPGTGRQETQYF
size: once; D: TRBD1; J: TRBJ1-2; V: TRBV19; DNA: TGTGCCAGTACCGACGGGACAGGGGATGGCTACACCTTC; CDR3: CASTDGTGDGYTF
size: -; D: -; J: TRBJ2-1; V: TRBV11-3; DNA: TGTGCCAGCAGCTTAGTGCCCAGTACAAATGAGCAGTTCTTC; CDR3: CASSLVPSTNEQFF
size: -; D: TRBD2; J: TRBJ2-2; V: TRBV7-3; DNA: TGTGCCAGCAGCTTAACGCGGGAGGGCACCGGGGAGCTGTTTTTT; CDR3: CASSLTREGTGELFF
size: -; D: TRBD2; J: TRBJ2-1; V: TRBV27; DNA: TGTGCCAGCAGCCTAGCGGGAGGGCCTCAAAATGAGCAGTTCTTC; CDR3: CASSLAGGPQNEQFF
size: -; D: TRBD1; J: TRBJ2-2; V: TRBV4-2; DNA: TGTGCCAGCAGCCAAGATCCGGGACAGAGCACCGGGGAGCTGTTTTTT; CDR3: CASSQDPGQSTGELFF
size: -; D: -; J: TRBJ1-3; V: TRBV30; DNA: TGTGCCTGGAGTGTAGCTCTAAACACCATATATTTT; CDR3: CAWSVALNTIYF
size: -; D: TRBD2; J: TRBJ2-7; V: TRBV7-3; DNA: TGTGCCAGCAGCTTAGGGGGGGGGATGAACGAGCAGTACTTC; CDR3: CASSLGGGMNEQYF
size: once; D: -; J: TRBJ2-5; V: TRBV5-1; DNA: TGCGCCAGCAGCAGGCAGGATCGAGAGACCCAGTACTTC; CDR3: CASSRQDRETQYF
size: -; D: TRBD1; J: TRBJ2-2; V: TRBV9; DNA: TGTGCCAGCAGCGTCGGAGGACAGGTAGCTACCGGGGAGCTGTTTTTT; CDR3: CASSVGGQVATGELFF
size: -; D: TRBD1; J: TRBJ1-6; V: TRBV28; DNA: TGTGCCAGCAGTCCCCGGGGACAGTTTAATTCACCCCTCCACTTT; CDR3: CASSPRGQFNSPLHF
size: -; D: -; J: TRBJ1-1; V: TRBV2; DNA: TGTGCCAGCGCATTAGACAGGAACACTGAAGCTTTCTTT; CDR3: CASALDRNTEAFF
size: -; D: -; J: TRBJ2-7; V: TRBV9; DNA: TGTGCCAGCAGCGCCAATACGGCCACAGGCATCTACGAGCAGTACTTC; CDR3: CASSANTATGIYEQYF
size: -; D: TRBD1; J: TRBJ1-1; V: TRBV6-1; DNA: TGTGCCAGCAGTGAACCTAGGGGGCACGGTGAAGCTTTCTTT; CDR3: CASSEPRGHGEAFF
size: -; D: TRBD2; J: TRBJ2-4; V: TRBV28; DNA: TGTGCCAGCAGCCGTAGCGGGGGGCATTATGACCTAGCCAAAAACATTCAGTACTTC; CDR3: CASSRSGGHYDLAKNIQYF
size: -; D: TRBD2; J: TRBJ2-7; V: TRBV28; DNA: TGTGCCAGCAGTTTACCGGGGGGGGTCGAGCAGTACTTC; CDR3: CASSLPGGVEQYF
size: -; D: TRBD1; J: TRBJ2-6; V: TRBV19; DNA: TGTGCCAGTAGTATTCAGGGGGCCTACGGGGCCAACGTCCTGACTTTC; CDR3: CASSIQGAYGANVLTF
size: -; D: -; J: TRBJ1-5; V: TRBV19; DNA: TGTGCCAGTAGTACAGGGGCCCCAAATCAGCCCCAGCATTTT; CDR3: CASSTGAPNQPQHF
size: -; D: TRBD1; J: TRBJ1-2; V: TRBV6-5; DNA: TGTGCCAGCAAAAGCAGGGGGCGATTCTATGGCTACACCTTC; CDR3: CASKSRGRFYGYTF